What follows are 12 T cell receptor beta chains derived from one specimen sequenced in a study of shared clonotypes between healthy human individuals. Using immunoSEQ multiplex PCR, the repertoire was profiled, and TCRdb retains in-frame clones only, with some absent. The sample gives around 440,000 clones, around 77% of which show up once; 12% is in the top ten. Sequencing was done on a sample of PBMCs. Source of these receptors: a woman in her thirties or forties in good health. Some clones in this sample may be carry-over from other donors' samples.

The chain combines TRBV6-1 with TRBJ2-7; 8 nucleotides align to TRBD1. This CDR3 contains 16 residues. Losses at the gene ends were 0 bases for V and 6 bases for J; bases not matched to a gene: 10. Germline V gene sequence: CDR1 MNHNS, CDR2 SASEGT. This chain's CDR3 is CASSEALTGTGGEQYF. CDR3 in DNA: TGTGCCAGCAGTGAAGCCTTAACCGGGACAGGCGGCGAGCAGTACTTC.

This chain connects TRBV6-5 to TRBJ1-4; D uncertain. Germline V lookup: CDR1 MNHEY, CDR2 SVGAGI. V gave up 6 bases and J gave up 0 bases, with 8 bases separating them. This CDR3 contains 14 residues. The CDR3 DNA follows: TGTGCCAGCAGCTCCGAGTCAACTAATGAAAAACTGTTTTTT. Residues: CASSSESTNEKLFF.

This clone was seen only once. V gene TRBV7-8 combines with J gene TRBJ2-7, with D unresolved. Germline-derived CDR1 and CDR2 are SGHVS and FQNEAQ. The V end lost 5 bases, the J end lost 5 bases, and 13 bases lay between the germline ends. The CDR3 totals 13 residues. The CDR3 bases are TGTGCCAGCAGCAGCATCCTGGCCAACGAGCAGTACTTC. It codes for CASSSILANEQYF.

The J gene is TRBJ2-1, the V gene TRBV29-1; D unresolved. Germline V gene data show CDR1 as SQVTM and CDR2 as ANQGSEA. This CDR3 is 12 amino acids long. Trimming took 4 bases from V and 5 from J, leaving 9 bases between them. As DNA, the CDR3 is TGCAGCGTTGCCAGATACCACAATGAGCAGTTCTTC. Its protein product is CSVARYHNEQFF.

This chain uses TRBV29-1 with TRBJ2-1, with D perhaps TRBD1 or TRBD2 (5 bases each). Germline CDR1 is SQVTM and CDR2 is ANQGSEA. The CDR3 totals 15 residues. V lost 4 bases and J lost 6, with 19 bases in between. The CDR3 DNA is TGCAGCGTTGTGGCCGGGACGGCTATTACCAATGAGCAGTTCTTC. Its protein is CSVVAGTAITNEQFF.

This clone was seen many times. At the DNA level, this CDR3 is encoded by other sequences in the same sample as well. The gene calls are TRBV4-1 and TRBJ2-1, with 10 bases fitting TRBD2. CDR1 and CDR2 from the germline V gene are MGHRA and YSYEKL. The junction had 9 bases not matched to a gene; V was cut back by 0 bases and J by 4 bases. The CDR3 is made up of 18 amino acids. CDR3 loop: CASSQDSGRLAGYNEQFF. For the CDR3, the DNA is TGCGCCAGCAGCCAAGATTCGGGGAGACTAGCGGGTTACAATGAGCAGTTCTTC.

The genes are TRBV19 and TRBJ1-5, with D tentatively TRBD1 (5 bases). CDR3 size: 18 residues. Trimming removed 2 bases at V and 3 bases at J, with 20 bases between. Germline CDR1 reads LNHDA; CDR2 reads SQIVND (reference sequence). The CDR3 region has the DNA TGTGCCAGTAGTATACCCGTTCGGGGCCCCCCCAACAATCAGCCCCAGCATTTT. This codes for CASSIPVRGPPNNQPQHF.

This clone was recorded once. CDR3 nucleotide sequence: TGTGCCAGCTCACCACCGGGACAAATGAGTAATGGCTACACCTTC. Its translation is CASSPPGQMSNGYTF. The chain employs TRBV18 and TRBJ1-2; D might be TRBD1 (6 bases). Germline CDR1 and CDR2: KGHSH and LQKENI. CDR3 length: 15 amino acids. Trimming took off 0 bases at V and 6 bases at J, with 14 bases between the two ends.

The J gene is TRBJ1-2, the V gene TRBV7-9; a possible D gene is TRBD1 (6 bases). Trimming shortened V by 5 bases and J by 0 bases, and 10 bases separated the two germline ends. The CDR3 is 14 amino acids. In germline, CDR1 is SEHNR, CDR2 FQNEAQ (reference sequence). The CDR3 reads CASSQDSSNYGYTF. In DNA form, the CDR3 reads TGTGCCAGCAGCCAGGACAGCTCTAACTATGGCTACACCTTC.

On this clone: This may be a read error, as it is one base from a much larger clone. The chain employs TRBV5-1 and TRBJ2-1, with TRBD1 matching 10 bases. From germline, CDR1 is SGHRS and CDR2 YFSETQ. The CDR3 loop spans 18 amino acids. V was clipped by 4 bases and J by 9 bases; unmatched bases: 19. CDR3 protein: CASSQIPWVGQGVSEQFF. CDR3 sequence (DNA): TGCGCCAGCAGCCAGATACCTTGGGTCGGACAGGGGGTGAGTGAGCAGTTCTTC.

This clone was observed many times. The chain employs TRBV29-1 and TRBJ1-4, with 7 nucleotides matching TRBD1. V gave up 7 bases and J gave up 7 bases; unmatched junction bases: 9. Germline V gene lookup returns CDR1 SQVTM and CDR2 ANQGSEA. This CDR3 comprises 13 residues. CDR3 in DNA: TGCAGCGCCCTGACAGGGTTTGGTGAAAAACTGTTTTTT. Protein: CSALTGFGEKLFF. Full variable domain (remainder filled in from reference TRBV29-1 and TRBJ1-4): SAVISQKPSRDICQRGTSLTIQCQVDSQVTMMFWYRQQPGQSLTLIATANQGSEATYESGFVIDKFPISRPNLTFSTLTVSNMSPEDSSIYLCSALTGFGEKLFFGSGTQLSVL.

There are a few counts of this clone. This probably arose from a read error, given a far larger clone one base away. This same CDR3 is encoded by further DNA sequences in the sample. CDR3 sequence (DNA): TGCGCCAGCAGTTTGGGGACAGGGGGCGCAGTAGGGGGCTACACCTTC. It yields the protein CASSLGTGGAVGGYTF. The rearrangement joins TRBV27 to TRBJ1-2; 12 nucleotides line up with TRBD1. The germline V gene encodes CDR1 MNHEY and CDR2 SMNVEV (reference sequence). This CDR3 is built from 16 residues.